What follows are 23 T cell receptor beta chains derived from one specimen sequenced in a study of blood T cell repertoires in COVID-19. This table comes from immunoSEQ multiplex PCR, and its TCRdb copy is limited to in-frame clones, with some not included. The table has about 150,000 clones, 65% to 85% seen once. Sequenced sample: peripheral blood. The receptor set was obtained from a man aged 50-60 years with active or convalescent COVID-19.

This clone was recorded once. The gene calls are TRBV5-1 and TRBJ2-1, with 9 bases identical to TRBD2. CDR1 is SGHRS and CDR2 is YFSETQ in the germline V gene. The CDR3 extends over 16 amino acids. V lost 4 bases, J lost 4 bases, and 9 bases stayed unmatched. In DNA form, the CDR3 reads TGCGCCAGCAGCCCGGCTAGCGGGACCACTTACAATGAGCAGTTCTTC. Translating it yields CASSPASGTTYNEQFF.

The rearrangement joins TRBV2 to TRBJ2-1, with 9 bases lining up with TRBD2. From germline, CDR1 is SNHLY and CDR2 FYNNEI. The V gene end was trimmed by 1 base and the J gene end by 5 bases; junction bases not matched to a gene: 6. The CDR3 loop spans 16 amino acids. CDR3 in amino acids: CASSEEASGANNEQFF. The CDR3 nucleotides read TGTGCCAGCAGTGAAGAGGCTAGCGGGGCAAACAATGAGCAGTTCTTC.

This clone has just one count. The chain links TRBV4-1 to TRBJ2-2; possibly TRBD2 for D (6 bases). This CDR3 is built from 14 residues. V was pared by 1 base and J by 9 bases, with 12 bases between. CDR1 and CDR2 from the germline V gene are MGHRA and YSYEKL. CDR3 in amino acids: CASSQGDFPRELFF. CDR3 DNA sequence: TGCGCCAGCAGCCAAGGGGACTTCCCACGGGAGCTGTTTTTT.

V and J are TRBV9 and TRBJ2-1, with 11 bases aligning to TRBD2. Germline V gene lookup returns CDR1 SGDLS and CDR2 YYNGEE. The CDR3 contains 15 residues. V was pared by 4 bases and J by 8 bases, with 8 bases of the junction left unmatched. The CDR3 is CASSPGTSGLDEQFF. The CDR3 nucleotides are TGTGCCAGCAGCCCCGGGACTAGCGGTTTAGATGAGCAGTTCTTC.

This clone has only a few counts. This chain connects TRBV5-1 to TRBJ1-1; 7 bases map to TRBD1. The CDR3 is made up of 14 amino acids. Losses at the gene ends were 3 bases for V and 6 bases for J; bases not matched to a gene: 8. Per the germline V gene, CDR1 is SGHRS and CDR2 is YFSETQ. In DNA form, the CDR3 reads TGCGCCAGCAGCTCACAGGGGTCGAGGGCTGAAGCTTTCTTT. Its protein is CASSSQGSRAEAFF.

The chain has TRBV28 and TRBJ1-2, with D possibly matching TRBD1 (6 bases). The V end was cut by 5 bases, the J end by 4 bases, with 11 bases between. The germline CDR1 and CDR2 sequences are MDHEN and SYDVKM. The CDR3 loop spans 13 amino acids. The CDR3 DNA is TGTGCCAGCAGTGGTGACAGGCCCTATGGCTACACCTTC. Translation: CASSGDRPYGYTF.

The V call is TRBV6-8, the J call TRBJ2-7; D may be TRBD1 (5 bases). The CDR3 runs 14 residues. V lost 7 bases, J lost 2 bases, and 15 bases lay in between. The V gene's germline CDR1 is MNHGY and CDR2 SAAAGT. CDR3 sequence reads: CASIPYRGTYEQYF. CDR3 DNA sequence: TGTGCCAGCATACCGTATAGGGGTACCTACGAGCAGTACTTC.

The genes are TRBV27 and TRBJ1-5, with D perhaps TRBD1 (6 bases). Germline CDR1 and CDR2: MNHEY and SMNVEV (reference sequence). V was cut by 6 bases and J by 2 bases, with 14 bases left in between. This CDR3 region has 15 residues. The CDR3 protein is CASSKRQVGNQPQHF. In nucleotides, the CDR3 is TGTGCCAGCAGCAAAAGACAGGTCGGCAATCAGCCCCAGCATTTT.

This clone turned up a few times. The chain is built from TRBV18 and TRBJ2-7, with 8 bases identical to TRBD2. Trimming took 0 bases from V and 9 from J; bases not matched to a gene: 7. Germline V gene data show CDR1 as KGHSH and CDR2 as LQKENI. The CDR3 sequence is 14 residues long. The CDR3 DNA follows: TGTGCCAGCTCACCACCGTTCGGGGGGGTAAGGCAGTACTTC. It yields the protein CASSPPFGGVRQYF.

V usage is TRBV5-1 and J usage is TRBJ1-4, with D possibly TRBD1 on 6 matching bases. The CDR3 extends over 14 amino acids. Germline CDR1 reads SGHRS; CDR2 reads YFSETQ. The V end lost 4 bases, the J end lost 7 bases, and 14 bases lay between the germline ends. CDR3 coding DNA: TGCGCCAGCAGCCCCCGGTTAGGGGGTGAAAAACTGTTTTTT. Protein product: CASSPRLGGEKLFF.

This clone has only a few counts. The chain combines TRBV2 with TRBJ2-1, with 7 bases identical to TRBD2. With V trimmed by 7 bases and J by 5 bases, 5 bases remained unmatched. CDR1 SNHLY and CDR2 FYNNEI come from the germline V gene. The CDR3 is 13 residues long. CDR3 sequence: CASKRLAHNEQFF. DNA of the CDR3: TGTGCCAGCAAAAGACTAGCTCACAATGAGCAGTTCTTC.

In its sample, this clone was seen once. The chain uses TRBV6-5 and TRBJ2-2; D not resolved. CDR3 size: 13 residues. Germline CDR1 MNHEY, CDR2 SVGAGI. With 9 bases removed from V and 5 bases from J, the gap between germline ends came to 13 bases. CDR3 protein: CASCLLPTGELFF. The CDR3 nucleotides are TGTGCCAGTTGTCTCCTCCCGACCGGGGAGCTGTTTTTT.

This clone was counted between two and nine times. The gene calls are TRBV28 and TRBJ2-1; TRBD2 matches at 9 bases. The CDR3 covers 14 residues. J gave up 6 bases and V 4 bases, and 4 bases lay outside the gene matches. Germline lookup yields CDR1 MDHEN and CDR2 SYDVKM. CDR3 in amino acids: CASSSRLAANEQFF. DNA of the CDR3: TGTGCCAGCAGTTCTCGACTAGCGGCCAATGAGCAGTTCTTC.

This clone was recorded once. The gene calls are TRBV27 and TRBJ2-7, with a possible D match to TRBD2 (6 bases). This CDR3 is 17 amino acids long. Germline V CDR1 and CDR2: MNHEY, SMNVEV (reference sequence). The V and J ends lost 1 base and 5 bases respectively, with 21 bases between them. The CDR3 protein is CASSLLGFGGRVNEQYF. The CDR3 DNA follows: TGTGCCAGCAGTTTATTGGGGTTCGGGGGAAGGGTTAACGAGCAGTACTTC.

To note about this clone: At one of its ends the junction is not consistent with the germline gene, which may arise from a read error. The genes are TRBV7-7 and TRBJ1-3; TRBD1 matches 7 bases. Germline V gives CDR1 SSHAT, CDR2 FNYEAQ (reference sequence). The CDR3 is made up of 16 amino acids. The CDR3 coding sequence is TGTGCTAGCAGCTTAGACTCCCCCAGGGGGGAGTGTGTCCTATATTTT. It encodes CASSLDSPRGECVLYF. Filled out from reference TRBV7-7 and TRBJ1-3, the complete variable domain reads GAGVSQSPRYKVTKRGQDVTLRCDPISSHATLYWYQQALGQGPEFLTYFNYEAQPDKSGLPSDRFSAERPEGSISTLTIQRTEQRDSAMYRCASSLDSPRGECVLYFGEGSWLTVV.

This clone was picked up many times. This sequence joins TRBV27 and TRBJ2-2; 10 bases agree with TRBD2. V shed 2 bases and J 7 bases; nucleotides not matched to a gene: 4. CDR1 MNHEY and CDR2 SMNVEV come from the germline V gene (reference sequence). The CDR3 loop spans 15 amino acids. The CDR3 loop is CASSLLAGVIGELFF. In nucleotides, the CDR3 is TGTGCCAGCAGTTTACTAGCGGGAGTTATCGGGGAGCTGTTTTTT.

This chain joins TRBV9 and TRBJ1-4; 9 bases align to TRBD1. Germline CDR1 is SGDLS and CDR2 is YYNGEE. The ends lost 2 bases at V and 8 bases at J; junction bases unmatched: 10. The CDR3 covers 16 residues. CDR3 nucleotides: TGTGCCAGCAGCGTTCGTGGGGGACAGGGCAACGAAAAACTGTTTTTT. Amino acids: CASSVRGGQGNEKLFF.

The chain links TRBV3-1 (or the pseudogene TRBV3-2) to TRBJ1-5, with TRBD1 matching 7 bases. Trimming removed 4 bases from V and 5 bases from J; junction bases left unmatched: 11. The germline V gene has CDR1 LGHDT and CDR2 YNNKEL (reference sequence). CDR3 length: 16 residues. CDR3 residues: CASSPQPGTEYQPQHF. In DNA, the CDR3 is TGTGCCAGCAGCCCTCAGCCCGGGACAGAGTATCAGCCCCAGCATTTT.

V gene TRBV28 combines with J gene TRBJ1-5; possibly TRBD1 for D (5 bases). The CDR3 covers 15 residues. Per germline, CDR1 MDHEN and CDR2 SYDVKM. The V end was cut by 5 bases, the J end by 0 bases, with 11 bases between. The CDR3 DNA follows: TGTGCCAGCAGTGGCCCGGGGGGTAGCAATCAGCCCCAGCATTTT. Its translation: CASSGPGGSNQPQHF. The variable domain in full, completed from reference TRBV28 and TRBJ1-5, reads DVKVTQSSRYLVKRTGEKVFLECVQDMDHENMFWYRQDPGLGLRLIYFSYDVKMKEKGDIPEGYSVSREKKERFSLILESASTNQTSMYLCASSGPGGSNQPQHFGDGTRLSIL.

The rearrangement links TRBV29-1 to TRBJ2-1; D remains ambiguous. The germline V gene has CDR1 SQVTM and CDR2 ANQGSEA. This CDR3 comprises 12 residues. V was clipped by 3 bases and J by 9 bases, with 12 bases between them. The CDR3 bases are TGCAGCGTTGAGGGCCAGATATTTGAGCAGTTCTTC. This sequence encodes CSVEGQIFEQFF.

The chain joins TRBV11-2 to TRBJ2-5, with 9 bases fitting TRBD2. V trimming: 1 base; J trimming: 2 bases; junction bases outside the gene matches: 5. Germline lookup yields CDR1 SGHAT and CDR2 FQNNGV. The CDR3 is 16 residues long. CDR3 region: CASSLGASGNQETQYF. In DNA form, the CDR3 reads TGTGCCAGCAGCTTAGGGGCTAGCGGGAATCAAGAGACCCAGTACTTC.

The chain couples TRBV7-6 to TRBJ2-7, with 12 positions matching TRBD2. Germline-derived CDR1 and CDR2 are SGHVS and FNYEAQ. The CDR3 extends over 15 amino acids. The V segment lost 5 bases and the J segment 3 bases; nucleotides outside the gene matches: 5. This chain's CDR3 is CASSQLAGGNYEQYF. The DNA of the CDR3 is TGTGCCAGCAGCCAACTAGCGGGAGGCAACTACGAGCAGTACTTC.

V usage is TRBV11-2 and J usage is TRBJ2-1; D might be TRBD2 (5 bases). This CDR3 region has 13 residues. The V end lost 3 bases, the J end lost 4 bases, and 7 bases lay between the germline ends. From germline, CDR1 is SGHAT and CDR2 FQNNGV. The CDR3 loop is CASSLDSYNEQFF. The DNA of the CDR3 is TGTGCCAGCAGCTTGGACTCTTACAATGAGCAGTTCTTC.